This record covers a single TCR beta chain. Its antigen is unidentified. Built from TCR beta cDNA, the libraries had unique molecular identifiers in them. T cells numbering roughly 0.9 to 11 million gave rise to some 500,000 cDNA molecules. MiXCR, applied by TCRdb to the PCR reads, yields one record per CDR3 protein. The sample carries 740,000 or so distinct CDR3 sequences, approximately 53% recorded once. These data originate in a study of post-analysis software for immune sequencing data. Study outcomes and limitations: Those samples that were prepared in the same batch co-clustered strongly by F measure. About five TRBV segments were more frequent in patients than controls; TRBV5-6, TRBV5-1 and TRBV20-1 belonged to this group.

The CDR3 spans 15 residues. Germline V gene lookup returns CDR1 DFQATT and CDR2 SNEGSKA (reference sequence). Deletions cut 3 bases from V and 3 bases from J, with 16 bases between. Sequenced: blood. This clonotype was sampled from a girl aged 10 to 17 with multiple sclerosis. V and J are TRBV20-1 and TRBJ2-3; a possible D gene is TRBD2 (6 bases). DNA for the CDR3: TGCAGTGCTAGGAAAACGGGAGCGAGGACAGATACGCAGTATTTT. It encodes CSARKTGARTDTQYF.